One sample yielded the 3 T cell receptor beta chains listed below, sequenced in a study of T cell responses to AZD1222 COVID-19 vaccine. Measured with immunoSEQ multiplex PCR; TCRdb has only the in-frame clones, and not every one. The sample shows about 78,000 clones, over 75% of them seen only once. This material consisted of peripheral blood, taken 28 days after the second AZD1222 dose. The receptors were gathered from an adult who received the AZD1222 COVID-19 vaccine.

The chain is built from TRBV7-9 and TRBJ2-1; D not resolved. V was trimmed by 3 bases and J by 3 bases, leaving 18 bases between them. The CDR3 sequence is 17 residues long. Germline CDR1 is SEHNR and CDR2 is FQNEAQ (reference sequence). The CDR3 spells CASSFGGRSPSYNEQFF. The DNA of the CDR3 is TGTGCCAGCAGCTTCGGCGGTCGGTCACCAAGCTACAATGAGCAGTTCTTC.

The chain is built from TRBV7-3 and TRBJ2-3; tentative D call: TRBD2 (6 bases). This CDR3 has 14 residues. CDR1 is SGHTA and CDR2 is FQGTGA in the germline V gene. V lost 3 bases, J lost 2 bases, and 9 bases lay in between. The CDR3 is CASSLGLPTDTQYF. DNA for the CDR3: TGTGCCAGCAGCTTGGGACTCCCCACAGATACGCAGTATTTT.

V and J are TRBV7-2 and TRBJ1-5; 11 positions agree with TRBD1. The length of the CDR3 is 15 residues. The V gene end was trimmed by 2 bases and the J gene end by 7 bases; junction bases not matched to a gene: 4. In germline, CDR1 is SGHTA, CDR2 FQGNSA. In DNA, the CDR3 is TGTGCCAGCAGCTTAAGGACAGGGGGCAGCCAGCCCCAGCATTTT. It is translated as CASSLRTGGSQPQHF.